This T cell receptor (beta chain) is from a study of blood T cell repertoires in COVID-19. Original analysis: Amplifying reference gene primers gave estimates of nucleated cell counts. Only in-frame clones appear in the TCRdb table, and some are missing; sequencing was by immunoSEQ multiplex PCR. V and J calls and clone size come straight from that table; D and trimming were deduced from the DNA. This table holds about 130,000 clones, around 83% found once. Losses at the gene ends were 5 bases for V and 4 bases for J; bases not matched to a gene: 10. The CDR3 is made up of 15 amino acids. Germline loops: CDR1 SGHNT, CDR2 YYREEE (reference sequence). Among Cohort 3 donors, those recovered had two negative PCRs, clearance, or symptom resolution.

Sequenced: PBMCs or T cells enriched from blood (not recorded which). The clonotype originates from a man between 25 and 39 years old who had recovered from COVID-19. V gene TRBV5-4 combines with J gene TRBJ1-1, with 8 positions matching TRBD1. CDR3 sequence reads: CASRWSGGEGTEAFF. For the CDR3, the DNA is TGTGCCAGCAGGTGGTCAGGGGGCGAGGGCACTGAAGCTTTCTTT. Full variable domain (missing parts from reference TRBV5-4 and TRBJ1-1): ETGVTQSPTHLIKTRGQQVTLRCSSQSGHNTVSWYQQALGQGPQFIFQYYREEENGRGNFPPRFSGLQFPNYSSELNVNALELDDSALYLCASRWSGGEGTEAFFGQGTRLTVV.